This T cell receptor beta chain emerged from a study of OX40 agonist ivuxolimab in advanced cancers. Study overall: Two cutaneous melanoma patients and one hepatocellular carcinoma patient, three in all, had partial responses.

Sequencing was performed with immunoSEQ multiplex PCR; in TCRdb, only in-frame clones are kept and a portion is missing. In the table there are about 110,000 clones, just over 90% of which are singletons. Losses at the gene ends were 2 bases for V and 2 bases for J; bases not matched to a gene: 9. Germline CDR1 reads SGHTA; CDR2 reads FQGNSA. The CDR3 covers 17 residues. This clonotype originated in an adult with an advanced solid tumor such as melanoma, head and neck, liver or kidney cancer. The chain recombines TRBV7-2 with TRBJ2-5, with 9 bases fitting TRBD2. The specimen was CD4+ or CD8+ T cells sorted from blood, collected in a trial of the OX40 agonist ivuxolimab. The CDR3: CASSLLYSGGGQETQYF. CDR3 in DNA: TGTGCCAGCAGCTTACTTTATAGCGGGGGTGGTCAAGAGACCCAGTACTTC.